Shown below are 28 T cell receptor beta chains from a single sample sequenced in a study of identical twins (dated by TCRdb to about 2016). The library was produced with 5' RACE. The sample was run on an Illumina HiSeq 2000. TCRdb reran the public reads through fastp at Q25 and MiXCR, keeping productive beta chains. Records with the same CDR3 protein are collapsed into one entry carrying the most frequent genes and DNA. In all, the sample holds 700,000 or so distinct CDR3 sequences, and about 9.4% of those were seen once. The ten largest account for 0.75% to 1% of the sample. The sample also formed part of further work on yellow fever vaccine responses in identical twins.

The sample consisted of PBMCs. The source of these receptors is a woman aged 18-29 years in good health.

This rearrangement joins TRBV4-3 to TRBJ2-7; 9 bases are a match to TRBD2. The CDR3 runs 15 residues. Trimming took 0 bases from V and 7 from J; bases not matched to a gene: 7. Germline loops: CDR1 LGHNA, CDR2 YSLEER. As DNA, the CDR3 is TGCGCCAGCAGCCAAGATATAGGGCTAGCGGGGGAGCAGTACTTC. Residues: CASSQDIGLAGEQYF.

This clonotype was detected ten times or more. This chain links TRBV5-5 with TRBJ2-3; the D is unclear. Per germline, CDR1 SGHKS and CDR2 YYEKEE (reference sequence). The V and J ends lost 6 bases and 6 bases respectively, with 8 bases between them. The CDR3 has 11 amino acids. In DNA form, the CDR3 reads TGTGCCAGCACCCGAGCGGATACGCAGTATTTT. Its translation is CASTRADTQYF.

This clonotype was observed a handful of times. The V and J genes are TRBV5-6 and TRBJ2-1; D is perhaps TRBD2 (6 bases). From germline, CDR1 is SGHDT and CDR2 YYEEEE. Trimming cost V 0 bases and J 7 bases, with 17 bases left between them. The CDR3 is 16 amino acids. CDR3 nucleotide sequence: TGTGCCAGCAGCTTGGTCCCAGGCGGGGCTTCGAATGAGCAGTTCTTC. Its protein product is CASSLVPGGASNEQFF.

This rearrangement joins TRBV6-1 to TRBJ2-1; 10 bases are a match to TRBD2. This CDR3 region has 17 residues. CDR1 and CDR2 (germline): MNHNS, SASEGT. Unmatched junction bases numbered 18, after V lost 8 bases and J lost 8 bases. The CDR3 is CASALRGLAGEFYEQFF. The CDR3, as DNA: TGTGCCAGCGCTCTGAGGGGTCTAGCGGGAGAATTTTATGAGCAGTTCTTC.

This clonotype was observed a handful of times. The chain employs TRBV20-1 and TRBJ1-5; the D gene is possibly TRBD1 (5 bases). Trimming took off 6 bases at V and 11 bases at J, with 14 bases between the two ends. This CDR3 has 11 amino acids. Germline CDR1 and CDR2: DFQATT and SNEGSKA (reference sequence). In DNA, the CDR3 is TGCAGTGCCCGGGACGGGGGAGCCCAGCATTTT. Its translation is CSARDGGAQHF.

This chain links TRBV29-1 with TRBJ2-7; D ambiguous. The V gene's germline CDR1 is SQVTM and CDR2 ANQGSEA. Trimming shortened V by 6 bases and J by 0 bases, and 9 bases separated the two germline ends. CDR3 length: 12 residues. In DNA, the CDR3 is TGCAGCGTAGTCCTGAGCTCCTACGAGCAGTACTTC. It codes for CSVVLSSYEQYF.

Many counts were recorded for this clonotype. V and J are TRBV7-9 and TRBJ1-1; TRBD1 is a possible D gene (5 bases). Per germline, CDR1 SEHNR and CDR2 FQNEAQ (reference sequence). CDR3 length equals 13 residues. V was shortened by 0 bases and J by 8 bases, with 10 bases between the two germline ends. The CDR3 sequence: CASSLAGGGEAFF. The CDR3 DNA sequence: TGTGCCAGCAGCTTAGCGGGCGGGGGAGAAGCTTTCTTT.

The chain employs TRBV7-8 and TRBJ2-2, with unresolved D. Per germline, CDR1 SGHVS and CDR2 FQNEAQ. The CDR3 loop spans 14 amino acids. V was cut by 8 bases and J by 4 bases, with 14 bases left in between. The CDR3 protein is CASFWGRLTGELFF. For the CDR3, the DNA is TGTGCCAGCTTTTGGGGTCGACTCACCGGGGAGCTGTTTTTT.

In its sample, this clonotype was seen a few times. This chain uses TRBV20-1 with TRBJ2-2, with TRBD2 matching over 10 bases. This CDR3 comprises 16 residues. Germline values: CDR1 DFQATT, CDR2 SNEGSKA (reference sequence). V lost 0 bases to trimming and J lost 4 bases; unmatched junction nucleotides: 5. CDR3 sequence reads: CSARDRGLAITGELFF. The CDR3 nucleotides read TGCAGTGCTAGAGACCGGGGACTAGCGATCACCGGGGAGCTGTTTTTT.

This clonotype was recorded many times. V gene TRBV29-1 combines with J gene TRBJ2-5, with D uncertain. The CDR3 is 11 residues long. V gave up 4 bases and J gave up 5 bases, with 8 bases separating them. Germline loops: CDR1 SQVTM, CDR2 ANQGSEA. CDR3 in DNA: TGCAGCGTTGTTTTGGGGGAGACCCAGTACTTC. This encodes CSVVLGETQYF.

J is TRBJ1-4 and V is TRBV29-1; weak D call: TRBD1 (6 bases). This CDR3 is 12 amino acids long. Germline V gives CDR1 SQVTM, CDR2 ANQGSEA. V was trimmed by 5 bases and J by 6 bases, leaving 10 bases between them. The DNA for the CDR3 is TGCAGCGTTCAGCAGGGGCATGAAAAACTGTTTTTT. This sequence encodes CSVQQGHEKLFF.

The rearrangement joins TRBV9 to TRBJ2-7, with D possibly being TRBD2 (7 bases). CDR1 and CDR2 from the germline V gene are SGDLS and YYNGEE. This CDR3 region has 15 residues. V lost 3 bases and J lost 3, with 16 bases in between. The CDR3 protein is CASSEGDYRGYEQYF. The CDR3 nucleotides are TGTGCCAGCAGCGAGGGGGACTATCGGGGCTACGAGCAGTACTTC.

This clonotype was recorded many times. The chain is built from TRBV3-1 and TRBJ1-5; D ambiguous. This CDR3 spans 15 amino acids. V lost 0 bases, J lost 4 bases, and 10 bases lay in between. Germline V CDR1 and CDR2: LGHDT, YNNKEL (reference sequence). This chain's CDR3 is CASSQDRGLNQPQHF. In DNA, the CDR3 is TGTGCCAGCAGCCAAGACCGGGGTCTAAATCAGCCCCAGCATTTT.

This clonotype was counted only a few times. V is TRBV29-1 and J is TRBJ2-2; D call uncertain. Germline values: CDR1 SQVTM, CDR2 ANQGSEA. Trimming left V 5 bases short and J 5 bases short, with 15 bases between. This CDR3 spans 14 amino acids. As DNA, the CDR3 is TGCAGCGTTATTTATCCGCGAAGGACCGGGGAGCTGTTTTTT. Translated: CSVIYPRRTGELFF.

The chain combines TRBV27 with TRBJ2-4, with D maybe TRBD2 (6 bases). The CDR3 sequence is 20 residues long. Germline values: CDR1 MNHEY, CDR2 SMNVEV (reference sequence). Trimming took 1 base from V and 0 from J, leaving 22 bases between them. The CDR3 spells CASSLYPPFTGDVAKNIQYF. In DNA, the CDR3 is TGTGCCAGCAGTTTATATCCCCCTTTTACGGGAGACGTAGCCAAAAACATTCAGTACTTC.

CDR3 protein: CSVEGEGVRRASYNEQFF. The CDR3 DNA is TGCAGCGTTGAAGGAGAGGGAGTCCGGCGGGCGTCCTACAATGAGCAGTTCTTC. J is TRBJ2-1 and V is TRBV29-1; tentative D call: TRBD2 (5 bases). CDR3 length equals 18 residues. Trimming stripped 1 base from V and 1 base from J, with 20 bases between. Germline CDR1 reads SQVTM; CDR2 reads ANQGSEA.

This clonotype was seen at least ten times. The CDR3 DNA reads as TGTGCCAGCAGTTTAGTCGGTCGGGGACTAGCGGACAATGAGCAGTTCTTC. Amino acids: CASSLVGRGLADNEQFF. The chain employs TRBV12-3 or TRBV12-4 and TRBJ2-1, with TRBD2 matching 11 bases. The CDR3 covers 17 residues. Trimming took 1 base from V and 5 from J; bases not matched to a gene: 7.

This chain links TRBV10-2 with TRBJ2-1, with D possibly matching TRBD2 (6 bases). This CDR3 contains 17 residues. The V end lost 3 bases, the J end lost 1 base, and 16 bases lay between the germline ends. CDR1 and CDR2 from the germline V gene are WSHSY and SAAADI. The DNA for the CDR3 is TGCGCCAGCAGTGACTTGTTAGCGGCTATATCCTACAATGAGCAGTTCTTC. Its protein is CASSDLLAAISYNEQFF.

A few counts support this clonotype. The chain couples TRBV6-2 or TRBV6-3 to TRBJ2-1; 16 bases fit TRBD2. CDR1 and CDR2 from the germline V gene are MNHEY and SVGEGT. CDR3 length equals 17 residues. The V gene end was trimmed by 7 bases and the J gene end by 7 bases; junction bases not matched to a gene: 10. CDR3 sequence (DNA): TGTGCCAGCATCCTAGCCGGGACTAGCGGGAGGGAGAATGAGCAGTTCTTC. This codes for CASILAGTSGRENEQFF.

V gene TRBV20-1 combines with J gene TRBJ2-5; D is possibly TRBD1 (5 bases). From germline, CDR1 is DFQATT and CDR2 SNEGSKA (reference sequence). V was clipped by 3 bases and J by 4 bases, with 9 bases between them. The CDR3 is made up of 12 amino acids. The DNA for the CDR3 is TGCAGTGCTAGTCCCAGGGTAGAGACCCAGTACTTC. Protein sequence: CSASPRVETQYF.

This clonotype appeared many times. V usage is TRBV5-1 and J usage is TRBJ2-5; D is unclear. The V end was cut by 4 bases, the J end by 1 base, with 8 bases between. This CDR3 region has 13 residues. Germline loops: CDR1 SGHRS, CDR2 YFSETQ. The chain's CDR3 is CASSKDLQETQYF. The CDR3 nucleotides are TGCGCCAGCAGCAAGGACCTCCAAGAGACCCAGTACTTC. The whole variable domain, remainder taken from reference TRBV5-1 and TRBJ2-5, is KAGVTQTPRYLIKTRGQQVTLSCSPISGHRSVSWYQQTPGQGLQFLFEYFSETQRNKGNFPGRFSGRQFSNSRSEMNVSTLELGDSALYLCASSKDLQETQYFGPGTRLLVL.

The chain has TRBV29-1 and TRBJ1-2, with 12 bases identical to TRBD1. Trimming removed 3 bases from V and 7 bases from J; junction bases left unmatched: 3. The CDR3 has 13 amino acids. Looked up from germline, CDR1 is SQVTM and CDR2 is ANQGSEA. In DNA form, the CDR3 reads TGCAGCGTTGAGGGACAGGGGGCGGTTGGCTACACCTTC. Translation gives CSVEGQGAVGYTF.

This clonotype was detected a few times. This rearrangement joins TRBV7-8 to TRBJ2-5; 8 bases align to TRBD2. CDR1 SGHVS and CDR2 FQNEAQ come from the germline V gene. This CDR3 spans 16 amino acids. V trimming: 4 bases; J trimming: 4 bases; junction bases outside the gene matches: 11. Written as DNA, the CDR3 is TGTGCCAGCAGCTCCCGAGGTGGCGGGAGGTTAGAGACCCAGTACTTC. It is translated as CASSSRGGGRLETQYF.

This clonotype has at least ten counts. This CDR3 is CASSASGSGSTDTQYF. Written as DNA, the CDR3 is TGTGCCAGCAGTGCTAGCGGGAGTGGTAGCACAGATACGCAGTATTTT. The chain joins TRBV27 to TRBJ2-3; 10 bases align to TRBD2. The CDR3 extends over 16 amino acids. Looked up from germline, CDR1 is MNHEY and CDR2 is SMNVEV (reference sequence). The junction had 5 bases not matched to a gene; V was cut back by 5 bases and J by 0 bases.

This clonotype was seen a few times. The rearrangement joins TRBV7-8 to TRBJ1-5; possible D gene TRBD1, 5 bases. Trimming left V 0 bases short and J 3 bases short, with 15 bases between. The CDR3 runs to 17 residues. CDR1 and CDR2 (germline): SGHVS, FQNEAQ. CDR3 in amino acids: CASSLAGGRVSNQPQHF. The CDR3 nucleotides are TGTGCCAGCAGCTTAGCAGGTGGCAGGGTTTCCAATCAGCCCCAGCATTTT.

V usage is TRBV7-9 and J usage is TRBJ2-5, with no clear D. The V gene's germline CDR1 is SEHNR and CDR2 FQNEAQ (reference sequence). CDR3 length equals 13 residues. Deletions cut 5 bases from V and 1 base from J, with 8 bases between. CDR3 nucleotides: TGTGCCAGCAGCAACCAGGCCCAAGAGACCCAGTACTTC. Translating it yields CASSNQAQETQYF.

This clonotype has just a few counts. At one end the junction does not follow the germline gene, possibly because of a read error. The chain carries TRBV7-6 and TRBJ2-2; 12 nucleotides match TRBD2. The V gene's germline CDR1 is SGHVS and CDR2 FNYEAQ. The CDR3 sequence is 19 residues long. CDR3 in amino acids: CASSLTPSGRALNPGELFF. In DNA form, the CDR3 reads TGTGCCAGCAGCCTAACCCCTAGCGGGAGGGCCCTGAACCCCGGGGAGCTGTTTTTT.

The V and J genes are TRBV6-5 and TRBJ1-1; D remains unclear. Trimming removed 0 bases from V and 0 bases from J, with 11 bases in between. The germline V gene encodes CDR1 MNHEY and CDR2 SVGAGI. The CDR3 loop spans 16 amino acids. CDR3 nucleotide sequence: TGTGCCAGCAGTTACTCGAGCGGCAGGTTGAACACTGAAGCTTTCTTT. This codes for CASSYSSGRLNTEAFF.